This T cell receptor (beta chain) derives from a study of control samples from healthy donors and cancer patients. TCRdb keeps only in-frame clones here, not all; method: immunoSEQ multiplex PCR. The sample has around 150,000 clones, roughly 90% seen once. The CDR3 spans 17 residues. J lost 2 bases, V lost 2 bases, and 5 bases had no gene match. Germline lookup yields CDR1 SEHNR and CDR2 FQNEAQ (reference sequence). This clone was seen a single time. This sequence was found in a man aged 25-45 years in good health. The V call is TRBV7-9, the J call TRBJ2-4; 11 bases match TRBD1. The sequencing sample was made of blood. CDR3 nucleotides: TGTGCCAGCAGCTTATTTTGGACAGGGGGCTCCAAAAACATTCAGTACTTC. As protein: CASSLFWTGGSKNIQYF.